The clone carrying this TCR beta chain occurred many times. Its specificity is unknown. This sample was taken from a study of quantifying T cell responses using KT2 cells. Turning to the study itself: Reverse transcription used primers in the TCR alpha and beta constant regions. Findings and caveats of the study: Counts of KT2 alpha and beta sequences rose linearly with the number of KT2 cells added. Even the lowest spike-in, about one KT2 cell per 100,000 PBMC, yielded detectable KT2 sequences.

The V gene's germline CDR1 is SGHRS and CDR2 YFSETQ. The CDR3 runs 13 residues. V was pared by 5 bases and J by 1 base, with 9 bases between. The cDNA 3' end received a ligated oligonucleotide with a UMI. The first PCR ran 3 to 5 cycles with an equimolar RC1.1 and RC1.2 beta primer mix. TCRdb re-analysed the UMI-ligation and nested PCR reads in MiXCR, keeping a single row per CDR3 protein. The profile covers approximately 50,000 distinct CDR3 sequences, with 11% appearing a single time and about 10% taken by the ten largest. The sample taken for sequencing was PBMCs spiked with cells of the T cell clone KT2. This TCR came from a human donor. The gene calls are TRBV5-1 and TRBJ2-5; D uncertain. The CDR3 is CASSDGFQETQYF. CDR3 nucleotides: TGCGCCAGCAGTGACGGGTTCCAAGAGACCCAGTACTTC.